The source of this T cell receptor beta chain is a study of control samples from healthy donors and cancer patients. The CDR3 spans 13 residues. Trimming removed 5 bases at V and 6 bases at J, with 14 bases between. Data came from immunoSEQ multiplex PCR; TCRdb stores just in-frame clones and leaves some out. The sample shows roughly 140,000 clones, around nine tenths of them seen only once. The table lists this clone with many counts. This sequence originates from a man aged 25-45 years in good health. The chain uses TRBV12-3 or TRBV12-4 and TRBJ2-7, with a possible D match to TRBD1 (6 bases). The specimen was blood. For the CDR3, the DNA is TGTGCCAGCAGTACAGGGCCCGCCAGCGAGCAGTACTTC. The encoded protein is CASSTGPASEQYF.